The 17 T cell receptor beta chains in this list originate from one sample, sequenced in a study of Graves' ophthalmopathy and Graves' hyperthyroidism (dated 2018 in TCRdb). The listed sequencing device is Illumina HiSeq 2000. For repertoire sequencing, TCR beta CDR3 regions were amplified from RNA transcripts. The first round was an RT-PCR using HTBI primers with the Qiagen OneStep RT-PCR kit, and this first round was followed by a second-round multiplex PCR, then size selection and purification. The public reads were quality trimmed at Q25 with fastp and then assembled into clones with MiXCR by TCRdb, keeping productive beta chains. Identical CDR3 protein sequences are pooled into one entry, listed with their most common genes and DNA. The sample has around 660,000 distinct CDR3 sequences on record, more than 40% of them singletons. The ten largest clones capture 3.3% of the sample. Sequences were obtained from peripheral blood. These receptors came from an adult man with Graves' ophthalmopathy.

Ten or more counts support this clonotype. This chain uses TRBV15 with TRBJ2-2; no firm D call. Germline V gene sequence: CDR1 LNHNV, CDR2 YYDKDF (reference sequence). There are 13 residues in the CDR3. Deletions cut 5 bases from V and 5 bases from J, with 9 bases between. The chain's CDR3 is CATSGDLTGELFF. CDR3 DNA sequence: TGTGCCACCAGCGGTGATCTGACCGGGGAGCTGTTTTTT.

Points on this clonotype: One junction end disagrees with the germline gene, perhaps due to a read error. This chain connects TRBV7-9 to TRBJ2-7; 7 nucleotides align to TRBD1. Per the germline V gene, CDR1 is SEHNR and CDR2 is FQNEAQ (reference sequence). The CDR3 has 12 amino acids. The CDR3 DNA is TGCGCCAGCAGCCAAGGACAGGACGAGCAGTACTTC. Residues: CASSQGQDEQYF.

The chain uses TRBV29-1 and TRBJ2-5; the match to TRBD2 covers 11 bases. This CDR3 spans 14 amino acids. V was pared by 4 bases and J by 1 base, with 2 bases of the junction left unmatched. Germline V CDR1 and CDR2: SQVTM, ANQGSEA. In nucleotides, the CDR3 is TGCAGCGTTGGACTAGCGGGGCTCCAAGAGACCCAGTACTTC. This translates into CSVGLAGLQETQYF.

This chain links TRBV20-1 with TRBJ1-1; no clear D gene. Germline V gives CDR1 DFQATT, CDR2 SNEGSKA (reference sequence). V gave up 3 bases and J gave up 1 base, with 6 bases separating them. This CDR3 spans 12 amino acids. DNA for the CDR3: TGCAGTGCTAGGGGGAGGAACACTGAAGCTTTCTTT. Encoded protein: CSARGRNTEAFF.

This clonotype appeared a few times. The chain combines TRBV7-9 with TRBJ2-7; 8 bases align to TRBD1. There are 15 residues in the CDR3. V dropped 4 bases and J dropped 0; count of bases not matched to a gene: 5. The V gene's germline CDR1 is SEHNR and CDR2 FQNEAQ (reference sequence). The CDR3 DNA sequence: TGTGCCAGCAGCTCGGGACAGGTCAGCTCCTACGAGCAGTACTTC. Translated: CASSSGQVSSYEQYF.

A few counts support this clonotype. The chain combines TRBV25-1 with TRBJ2-6; 10 nucleotides line up with TRBD2. The CDR3 runs 18 residues. J lost 0 bases, V lost 4 bases, and 6 bases had no gene match. Looked up from germline, CDR1 is MGHDK and CDR2 is SYGVNS. CDR3 in DNA: TGTGCCAGCAGTGGCTTAGCGGGAGGCCTCTCTGGGGCCAACGTCCTGACTTTC. It encodes CASSGLAGGLSGANVLTF. The full variable domain, with the rest looked up from reference TRBV25-1 and TRBJ2-6, is EADIYQTPRYLVIGTGKKITLECSQTMGHDKMYWYQQDPGMELHLIHYSYGVNSTEKGDLSSESTVSRIRTEHFPLTLESARPSHTSQYLCASSGLAGGLSGANVLTFGAGSRLTVL.

This chain connects TRBV27 to TRBJ2-5; the D call may be TRBD1 or TRBD2 (5 bases each). The CDR3 has 18 amino acids. The germline gives CDR1 MNHEY, CDR2 SMNVEV (reference sequence). Between the trimmed V and J ends, which lost 3 bases and 4 bases, there was a span of 24 bases. This chain's CDR3 is CASSFSPRGRGRPETQYF. The CDR3, as DNA: TGTGCCAGCAGTTTCTCTCCAAGGGGACGCGGACGGCCAGAGACCCAGTACTTC.

The table lists this clonotype with many counts. This sequence joins TRBV7-8 and TRBJ1-1, with D possibly being TRBD1 (5 bases). With 1 base removed from V and 3 bases from J, the gap between germline ends came to 9 bases. The CDR3 consists of 14 residues. Germline assignment: CDR1 SGHVS and CDR2 FQNEAQ. The CDR3 protein is CASSLVSGHTEAFF. As DNA, the CDR3 is TGTGCCAGCAGCTTAGTTTCAGGGCACACTGAAGCTTTCTTT.

V and J are TRBV6-1 and TRBJ1-5; TRBD1 might be the D (6 bases). Germline V CDR1 and CDR2: MNHNS, SASEGT. The CDR3 loop spans 15 amino acids. V lost 7 bases, J lost 4 bases, and 17 bases lay in between. The CDR3 sequence: CASNAETGRNQPQHF. CDR3 nucleotides: TGTGCCAGCAACGCCGAAACAGGGAGAAATCAGCCCCAGCATTTT.

At least ten counts were recorded for this clonotype. The chain links TRBV19 to TRBJ1-4, with 10 bases matching TRBD1. J lost 7 bases, V lost 9 bases, and 5 bases had no gene match. The CDR3 has 13 residues. CDR1 is LNHDA, CDR2 SQIVND, per germline (reference sequence). For the CDR3, the DNA is TGTGCCAGCAAGGGACAGGGGAGTGAAAAACTGTTTTTT. Protein: CASKGQGSEKLFF.

This clonotype has at least ten counts. This chain links TRBV19 with TRBJ2-5; 8 bases agree with TRBD2. The ends lost 3 bases at V and 4 bases at J; junction bases unmatched: 7. The CDR3 runs to 15 residues. The germline CDR1 and CDR2 sequences are LNHDA and SQIVND (reference sequence). The DNA of the CDR3 is TGTGCCAGTAGTATCGTAGCGGGGAGTAGAGAGACCCAGTACTTC. Its translation is CASSIVAGSRETQYF.

Ten or more counts support this clonotype. V usage is TRBV20-1 and J usage is TRBJ1-2; D gene ambiguous. Germline values: CDR1 DFQATT, CDR2 SNEGSKA (reference sequence). The germline V and J ends were trimmed by 6 bases and 5 bases, with 19 bases remaining between them. This CDR3 contains 14 residues. The CDR3 DNA is TGCAGTGCCTTCGGTCTAGAGCCTTCATATGGCTACACCTTC. This sequence encodes CSAFGLEPSYGYTF.

This clonotype was counted only a few times. V gene TRBV11-3 combines with J gene TRBJ2-2, with D perhaps matching TRBD2 (5 bases). Per germline, CDR1 SGHNT and CDR2 YENEEA. Between the trimmed V and J ends, which lost 1 base and 6 bases, there was a span of 12 bases. The CDR3 sequence is 15 residues long. CDR3 residues: CASSLGGSSAGELFF. The CDR3 DNA reads TGTGCCAGCAGCTTAGGAGGCAGTAGCGCCGGGGAGCTGTTTTTT.

This clonotype appeared many times. The V gene is TRBV29-1, the J gene TRBJ2-5, with 8 positions matching TRBD1. The ends lost 6 bases at V and 4 bases at J; junction bases unmatched: 7. This CDR3 is 13 amino acids long. Per germline, CDR1 SQVTM and CDR2 ANQGSEA. In DNA form, the CDR3 reads TGCAGCGTCGGACAGGGTTTCTTAGAGACCCAGTACTTC. This encodes CSVGQGFLETQYF.

On this clonotype: This may come from a read error, since a much larger clone is one base off. The V and J genes are TRBV2 and TRBJ2-5, with D tentatively TRBD2 (6 bases). Germline V gene sequence: CDR1 SNHLY, CDR2 FYNNEI. This CDR3 has 14 amino acids. CDR3 DNA: TGTGCCAGCAGTCGCAGCCAGTCACGGGAGACCCAGCACTTC. It codes for CASSRSQSRETQHF.

This clonotype came up a few times. The chain has TRBV4-1 and TRBJ1-3; D unresolved. CDR3 length: 14 amino acids. Trimming removed 3 bases at V and 0 bases at J, with 6 bases between. From germline, CDR1 is MGHRA and CDR2 YSYEKL. CDR3 loop: CASSQDGSGNTIYF. In nucleotides, the CDR3 is TGCGCCAGCAGCCAGGACGGCTCTGGAAACACCATATATTTT.

The J gene is TRBJ2-2, the V gene TRBV15; TRBD2 matches at 12 bases. The V segment lost 3 bases and the J segment 3 bases; nucleotides outside the gene matches: 5. This CDR3 spans 17 amino acids. Germline loops: CDR1 LNHNV, CDR2 YYDKDF (reference sequence). The CDR3 is CATSSARLAGDTGELFF. The CDR3 DNA reads as TGTGCCACCAGCAGTGCTAGACTAGCGGGGGACACCGGGGAGCTGTTTTTT. Full variable domain (missing parts from reference TRBV15 and TRBJ2-2): DAMVIQNPRYQVTQFGKPVTLSCSQTLNHNVMYWYQQKSSQAPKLLFHYYDKDFNNEADTPDNFQSRRPNTSFCFLDIRSPGLGDTAMYLCATSSARLAGDTGELFFGEGSRLTVL.